This T cell receptor (delta chain) is from a study of human gamma delta and Vdelta1 T cells. TCRdb reanalysed the PCR reads with CATT. The table shows about 6,300 delta-chain clones, with 35% to 45% occurring only once. CDR1 is TSWWSYY, CDR2 QGS, per germline. CDR3 length: 19 amino acids. V lost 1 base, J lost 1 base, and 10 bases stayed unmatched. Comments on this clone: Its antigen is not identified.

Regarding the study as a whole: Acute myeloid leukemia was reportedly broadly targeted by polyclonal Delta One T cells.

This TCR derives from a human donor in good health. This chain links TRDV1 with TRDJ1; the match to TRDD3 covers 12 bases. The source material was Vdelta1 gamma-delta T cells from blood grown in culture (DOT cells). The CDR3 DNA sequence: TGTGCTCTTGGGGAACGGATCCCCTGGGGGATACGGGTCACCGATAAACTCATCTTT. This gives the protein CALGERIPWGIRVTDKLIF.